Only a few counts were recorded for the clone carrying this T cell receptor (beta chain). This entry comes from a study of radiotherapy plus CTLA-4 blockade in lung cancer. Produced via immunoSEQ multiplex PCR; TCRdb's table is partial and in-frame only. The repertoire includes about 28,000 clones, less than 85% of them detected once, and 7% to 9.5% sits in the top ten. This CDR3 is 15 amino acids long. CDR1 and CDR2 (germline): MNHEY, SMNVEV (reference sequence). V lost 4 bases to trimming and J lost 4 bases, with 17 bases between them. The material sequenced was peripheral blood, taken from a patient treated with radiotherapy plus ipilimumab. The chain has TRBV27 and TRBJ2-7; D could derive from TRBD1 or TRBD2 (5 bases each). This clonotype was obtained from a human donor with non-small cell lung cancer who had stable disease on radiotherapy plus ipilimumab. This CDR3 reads CASSSGTKGLYEQYF. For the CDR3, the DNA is TGTGCCAGCAGTTCAGGGACCAAGGGGTTGTACGAGCAGTACTTC.